A selection of T cell receptor beta chains follows, all from one sample in a study of blood T cell repertoires in COVID-19. The assay was immunoSEQ multiplex PCR, and TCRdb's table has in-frame clones only and misses some. The sample lists approximately 350,000 clones; around 90% were seen once. Input material: peripheral blood. These receptors all stem from a man in his forties with acute or convalescent COVID-19. Each CDR3 is given with its conserved first and last residue. A D gene is named only where the DNA matches it firmly. Clone size is stated in some rows and not others, as once, few, many or a class when expanded.

-	TRBJ1-2	-	TRBV28	TGTGCCAGCAGTCAGGGCGATGGCTACACCTTC	CASSQGDGYTF
few	TRBJ2-1	TRBD2	TRBV9	TGTGCCAGCAGCCTAACTAGCGGGGGATCCCAACGGGGGGAGCAGTTCTTC	CASSLTSGGSQRGEQFF
-	TRBJ1-6	TRBD1	TRBV9	TGTGCCAGCAGCACACGGACAGGGGATAATTCACCCCTCCACTTT	CASSTRTGDNSPLHF
-	TRBJ2-3	-	TRBV15	TGTGCCACCAGCAGACGGACAGTTAGCACAGATACGCAGTATTTT	CATSRRTVSTDTQYF
-	TRBJ1-1	-	TRBV28	TGTGCCAGCAGTTTATGCGCACAGGGCGGTGAGTGCACTGAAGCTTTCTTT	CASSLCAQGGECTEAFF
-	TRBJ1-3	-	TRBV5-1	TGCGCCAGCAGCTTGGCCGGGACTCGGTGGGGAAACACCATATATTTT	CASSLAGTRWGNTIYF
-	TRBJ2-7	-	TRBV27	TGTGCCAGCAGTTTTGGGCCCACCTACGAGCAGTACTTC	CASSFGPTYEQYF
-	TRBJ2-5	TRBD2	TRBV6-2/TRBV6-3	TGTGCCAGCAGTGCCCCCCAGCGGGGGGGCCGTCGGGAGACCCAGTACTTC	CASSAPQRGGRRETQYF
few	TRBJ1-5	-	TRBV4-1	TGCGCCAGCAGCGCCCAGGGGTATCAGCCCCAGCATTTT	CASSAQGYQPQHF
-	TRBJ1-6	TRBD1	TRBV3-1/TRBV3-2	TGTGCCAGCAGCCAACTAACAGGGGACCTCCACTTT	CASSQLTGDLHF
few	TRBJ1-5	TRBD1	TRBV7-9	TGTGCCAGCAGCGAGACAACAGGGGATCAGCCCCAGCATTTT	CASSETTGDQPQHF
-	TRBJ1-3	TRBD1	TRBV11-3	TGTGCCAGCAGCTTAGCTCGGACAGGAACCTCTGGAAACACCATATATTTT	CASSLARTGTSGNTIYF
-	TRBJ2-4	-	TRBV27	TGTGCCAGCAGTTTCTCGGACAGAAACATTCAGTACTTC	CASSFSDRNIQYF